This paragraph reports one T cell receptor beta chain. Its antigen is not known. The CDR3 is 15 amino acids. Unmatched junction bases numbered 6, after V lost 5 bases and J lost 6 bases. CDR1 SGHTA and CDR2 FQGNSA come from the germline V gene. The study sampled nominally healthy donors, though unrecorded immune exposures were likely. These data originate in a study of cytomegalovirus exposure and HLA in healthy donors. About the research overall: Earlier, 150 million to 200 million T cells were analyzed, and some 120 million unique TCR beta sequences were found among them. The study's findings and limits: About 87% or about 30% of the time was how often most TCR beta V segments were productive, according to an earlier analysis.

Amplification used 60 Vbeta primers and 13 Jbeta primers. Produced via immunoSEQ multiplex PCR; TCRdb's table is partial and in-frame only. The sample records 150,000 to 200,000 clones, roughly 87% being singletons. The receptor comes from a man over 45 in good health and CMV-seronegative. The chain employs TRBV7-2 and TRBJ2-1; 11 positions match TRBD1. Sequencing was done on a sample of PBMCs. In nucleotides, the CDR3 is TGTGCCAGCAGCCGTGGACAGGGGGCGGGCAATGAGCAGTTCTTC. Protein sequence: CASSRGQGAGNEQFF.